The 5 T cell receptor beta chains listed next were all sequenced from one sample in a study of CD8 T cells in ankylosing spondylitis. TCRdb used MiXCR to reprocess the 5' RACE reads, holding one entry per CDR3 protein. The data contain roughly 180,000 distinct CDR3 sequences, around a tenth of them singletons. The sequenced sample consisted of blood, either unsorted or a sorted T cell fraction (not recorded which). Source of these receptors: a male donor with ankylosing spondylitis or in good health (not recorded which).

The sample holds many counts of this clonotype. This chain connects TRBV6-1 to TRBJ2-2; either TRBD1 or TRBD2 may fit D (5 bases each). Per the germline V gene, CDR1 is MNHNS and CDR2 is SASEGT. The V end lost 6 bases, the J end lost 2 bases, and 10 bases lay between the germline ends. The CDR3 is 14 residues long. The CDR3 spells CASSTGTNTGELFF. CDR3 in DNA: TGTGCCAGCAGCACCGGGACCAACACCGGGGAGCTGTTTTTT.

This clonotype was seen a few times. The V call is TRBV3-1, the J call TRBJ1-2; TRBD1 agrees at 8 bases. The germline V gene has CDR1 LGHDT and CDR2 YNNKEL (reference sequence). Trimming removed 4 bases from V and 8 bases from J; junction bases left unmatched: 9. This CDR3 contains 14 residues. The CDR3 region has the DNA TGTGCCAGCAGCCTTGGACAGGGTTCAGGAGGCTACACCTTC. Its translation is CASSLGQGSGGYTF.

This clonotype turned up a few times. The chain uses TRBV20-1 and TRBJ2-2, with D possibly being TRBD2 (7 bases). V was clipped by 2 bases and J by 3 bases, with 10 bases between them. CDR3 size: 14 residues. CDR1 DFQATT and CDR2 SNEGSKA come from the germline V gene (reference sequence). In DNA form, the CDR3 reads TGCAGTGCTAGACGCGGGGGCGACACCGGGGAGCTGTTTTTT. It encodes CSARRGGDTGELFF.

This clonotype showed up many times. V is TRBV5-1 and J is TRBJ2-2; a possible D gene is TRBD2 (5 bases). V dropped 4 bases and J dropped 5 bases, with 9 bases sitting between them. The CDR3 sequence is 13 residues long. Germline CDR1 and CDR2: SGHRS and YFSETQ. CDR3 protein: CASSPTGTGELFF. The CDR3 nucleotides are TGCGCCAGCAGCCCCACGGGAACCGGGGAGCTGTTTTTT.

On this clonotype itself: One end of the junction does not line up with germline, which may come from a read error. V usage is TRBV12-3 or TRBV12-4 and J usage is TRBJ1-1; D is ambiguous. The CDR3 contains 15 residues. CDR3 residues: CGSSLARTLNTEAFF. The CDR3 bases are TGTGGCAGCAGTTTAGCGCGGACCCTGAACACTGAAGCTTTCTTT.